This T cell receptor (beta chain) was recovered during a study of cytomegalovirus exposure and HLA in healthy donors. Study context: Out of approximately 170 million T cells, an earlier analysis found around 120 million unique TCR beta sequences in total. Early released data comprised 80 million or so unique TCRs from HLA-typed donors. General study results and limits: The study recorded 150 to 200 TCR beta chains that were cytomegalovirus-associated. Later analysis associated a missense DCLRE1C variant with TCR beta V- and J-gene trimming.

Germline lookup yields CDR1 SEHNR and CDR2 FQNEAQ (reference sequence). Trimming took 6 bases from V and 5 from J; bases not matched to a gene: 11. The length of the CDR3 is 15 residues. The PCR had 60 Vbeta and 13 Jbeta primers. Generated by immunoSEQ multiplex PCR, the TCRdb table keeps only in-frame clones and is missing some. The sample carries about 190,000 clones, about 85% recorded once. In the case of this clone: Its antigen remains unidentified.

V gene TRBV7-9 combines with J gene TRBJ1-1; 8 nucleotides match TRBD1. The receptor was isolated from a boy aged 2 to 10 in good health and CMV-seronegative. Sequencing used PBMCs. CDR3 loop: CASRGQGRVETEAFF. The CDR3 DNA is TGTGCCAGCAGAGGACAGGGACGAGTGGAGACTGAAGCTTTCTTT.